The source of this T cell receptor (beta chain) is a study of T cells in Graves' hyperthyroidism and ophthalmopathy. The V segment lost 1 base and the J segment 4 bases; nucleotides outside the gene matches: 13. Per the germline V gene, CDR1 is DFQATT and CDR2 is SNEGSKA (reference sequence). CDR3 size: 17 residues. Using RNA transcripts as the source, TCR beta CDR3 regions were amplified. RT-PCR in the first round (using the HTBI primer set) targeted the TCR CDR3. TCRdb called the multiplex PCR reads again in MiXCR, with one record for every CDR3 protein. The sample lists a few hundred thousand distinct CDR3 sequences, approximately 25% occurring once.

The chain recombines TRBV20-1 with TRBJ2-1; 7 bases map to TRBD2. The TCR originated in a man aged 50-60 years with Graves' hyperthyroidism. Sequences were obtained from blood. As DNA, the CDR3 is TGCAGTGCTAGAGTCCTCAGAGGGAGGGGCCAATACAATGAGCAGTTCTTC. It codes for CSARVLRGRGQYNEQFF.